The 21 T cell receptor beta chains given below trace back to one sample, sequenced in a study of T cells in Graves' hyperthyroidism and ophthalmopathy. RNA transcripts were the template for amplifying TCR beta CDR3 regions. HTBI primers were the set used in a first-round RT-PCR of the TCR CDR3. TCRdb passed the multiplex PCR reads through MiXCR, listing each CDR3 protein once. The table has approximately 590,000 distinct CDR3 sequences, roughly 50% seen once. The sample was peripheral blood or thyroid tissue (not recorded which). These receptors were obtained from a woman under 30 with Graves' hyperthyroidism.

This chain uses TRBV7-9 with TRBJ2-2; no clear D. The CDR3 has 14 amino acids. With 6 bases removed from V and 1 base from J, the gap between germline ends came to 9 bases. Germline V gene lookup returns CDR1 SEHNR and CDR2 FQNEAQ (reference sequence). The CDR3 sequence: CASRESGNTGELFF. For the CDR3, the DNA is TGTGCCAGCAGGGAAAGTGGGAACACCGGGGAGCTGTTTTTT.

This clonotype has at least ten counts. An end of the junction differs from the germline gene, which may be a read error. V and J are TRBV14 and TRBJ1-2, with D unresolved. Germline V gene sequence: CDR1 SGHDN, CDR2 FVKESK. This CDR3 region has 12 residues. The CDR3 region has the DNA TGTGCCAGCAGCCAAGGGCCCCGGACGGTGGTCTTC. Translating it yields CASSQGPRTVVF.

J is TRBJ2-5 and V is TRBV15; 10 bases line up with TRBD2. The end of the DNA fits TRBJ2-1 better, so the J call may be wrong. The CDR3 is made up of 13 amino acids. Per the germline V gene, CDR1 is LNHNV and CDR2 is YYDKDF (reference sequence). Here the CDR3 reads CATSRLAGEEQFF. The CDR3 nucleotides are TGTGCCACCAGCAGACTAGCGGGAGAGGAGCAGTTCTTC.

Here the CDR3 reads CASSLIGRLNQPQHF. The CDR3 DNA is TGTGCCAGCAGCTTAATCGGCCGATTAAATCAGCCCCAGCATTTT. This chain joins TRBV7-2 and TRBJ1-5; no reliable D call. Between the trimmed V and J ends, which lost 2 bases and 4 bases, there was a span of 12 bases. The CDR3 is made up of 15 amino acids. Germline V gives CDR1 SGHTA, CDR2 FQGNSA.

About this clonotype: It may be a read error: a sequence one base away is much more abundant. Here the CDR3 DNA reads TGTGCCAGCAGCTTCGGGGACAACGAGCAGTACTTC. This codes for CASSFGDNEQYF. The J gene is TRBJ2-7, the V gene TRBV12-3 or TRBV12-4; D is possibly TRBD1 (6 bases). There are 12 residues in the CDR3. V was pared by 6 bases and J by 5 bases, with 11 bases between.

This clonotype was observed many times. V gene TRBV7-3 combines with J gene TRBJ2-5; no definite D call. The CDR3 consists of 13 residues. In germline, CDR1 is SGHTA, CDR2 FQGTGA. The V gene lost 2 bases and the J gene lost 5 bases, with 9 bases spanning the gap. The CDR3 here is CASSLLFAETQYF. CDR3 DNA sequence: TGTGCCAGCAGCTTATTGTTCGCGGAGACCCAGTACTTC.

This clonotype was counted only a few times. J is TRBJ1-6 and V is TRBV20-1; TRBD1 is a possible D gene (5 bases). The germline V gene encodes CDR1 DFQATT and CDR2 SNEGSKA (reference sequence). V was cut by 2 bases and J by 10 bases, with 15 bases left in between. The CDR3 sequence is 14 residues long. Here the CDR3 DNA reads TGCAGTGCTAGAAATAGCAGGGAAGGCTCACCCCTCCACTTT. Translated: CSARNSREGSPLHF.

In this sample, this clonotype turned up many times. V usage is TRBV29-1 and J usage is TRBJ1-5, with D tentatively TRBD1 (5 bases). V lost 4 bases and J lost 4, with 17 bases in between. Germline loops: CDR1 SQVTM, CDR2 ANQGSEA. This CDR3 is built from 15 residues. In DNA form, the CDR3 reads TGCAGCGTTGGAGCAGGGAGGGCCCCTAATCAGCCCCAGCATTTT. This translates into CSVGAGRAPNQPQHF.

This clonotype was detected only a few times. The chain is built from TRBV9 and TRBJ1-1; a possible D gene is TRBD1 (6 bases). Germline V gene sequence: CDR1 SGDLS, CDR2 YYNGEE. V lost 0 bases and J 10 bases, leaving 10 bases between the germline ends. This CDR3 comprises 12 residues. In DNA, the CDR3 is TGTGCCAGCAGCGTAGAAGGGGGACTAGCTTTCTTT. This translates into CASSVEGGLAFF. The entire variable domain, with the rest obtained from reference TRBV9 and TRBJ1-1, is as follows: DSGVTQTPKHLITATGQRVTLRCSPRSGDLSVYWYQQSLDQGLQFLIQYYNGEERAKGNILERFSAQQFPDLHSELNLSSLELGDSALYFCASSVEGGLAFFGQGTRLTVV.

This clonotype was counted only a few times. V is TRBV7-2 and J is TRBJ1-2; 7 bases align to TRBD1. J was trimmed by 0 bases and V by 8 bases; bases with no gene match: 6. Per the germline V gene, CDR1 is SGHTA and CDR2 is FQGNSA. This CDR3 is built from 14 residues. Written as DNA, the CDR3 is TGTGCCAGCTTGGCCGGGACAGCTAACTATGGCTACACCTTC. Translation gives CASLAGTANYGYTF.

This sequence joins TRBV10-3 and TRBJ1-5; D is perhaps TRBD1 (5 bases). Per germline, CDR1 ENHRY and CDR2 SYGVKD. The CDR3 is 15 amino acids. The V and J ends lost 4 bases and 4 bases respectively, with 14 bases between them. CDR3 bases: TGTGCCATCAGTGGGTCGATTGGGGGAAATCAGCCCCAGCATTTT. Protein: CAISGSIGGNQPQHF.

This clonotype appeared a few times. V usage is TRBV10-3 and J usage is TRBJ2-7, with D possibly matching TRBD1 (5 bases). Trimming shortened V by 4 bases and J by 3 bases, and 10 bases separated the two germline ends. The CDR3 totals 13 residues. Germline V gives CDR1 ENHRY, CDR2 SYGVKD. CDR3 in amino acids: CAISGQSFYEQYF. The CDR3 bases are TGTGCCATCAGTGGACAGTCTTTCTACGAGCAGTACTTC.

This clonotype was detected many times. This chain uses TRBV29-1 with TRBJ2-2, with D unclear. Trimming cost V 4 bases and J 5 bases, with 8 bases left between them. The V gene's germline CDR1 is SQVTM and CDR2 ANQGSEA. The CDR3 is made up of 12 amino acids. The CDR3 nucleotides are TGCAGCGTTGTCGGACCGACCGGGGAGCTGTTTTTT. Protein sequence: CSVVGPTGELFF.

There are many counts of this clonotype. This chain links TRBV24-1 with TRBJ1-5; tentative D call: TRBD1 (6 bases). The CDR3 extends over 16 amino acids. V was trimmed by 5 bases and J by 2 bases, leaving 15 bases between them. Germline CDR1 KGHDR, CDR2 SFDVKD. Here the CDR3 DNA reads TGTGCCACCAGTGTTAACAGGGAGGGTCGCAATCAGCCCCAGCATTTT. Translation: CATSVNREGRNQPQHF.

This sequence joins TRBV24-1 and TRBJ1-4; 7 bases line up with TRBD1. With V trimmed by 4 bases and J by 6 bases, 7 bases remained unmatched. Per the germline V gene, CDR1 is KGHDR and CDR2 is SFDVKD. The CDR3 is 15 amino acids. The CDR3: CATSDSRQGHEKLFF. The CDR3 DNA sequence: TGTGCCACCAGTGACAGCAGACAGGGACATGAAAAACTGTTTTTT.

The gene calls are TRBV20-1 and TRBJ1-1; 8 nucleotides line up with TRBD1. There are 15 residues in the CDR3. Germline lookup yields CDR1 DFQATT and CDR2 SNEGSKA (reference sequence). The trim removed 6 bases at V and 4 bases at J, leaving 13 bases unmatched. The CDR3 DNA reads TGCAGTGCCATAGGATACAGGGGGATGGGCACTGAAGCTTTCTTT. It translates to CSAIGYRGMGTEAFF.

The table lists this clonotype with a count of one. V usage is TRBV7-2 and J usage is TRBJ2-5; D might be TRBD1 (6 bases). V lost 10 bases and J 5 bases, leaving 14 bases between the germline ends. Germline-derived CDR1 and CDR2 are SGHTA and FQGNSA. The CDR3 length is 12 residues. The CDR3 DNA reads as TGTGCCACAGCACAGGGCGGGGAGACCCAGTACTTC. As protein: CATAQGGETQYF.

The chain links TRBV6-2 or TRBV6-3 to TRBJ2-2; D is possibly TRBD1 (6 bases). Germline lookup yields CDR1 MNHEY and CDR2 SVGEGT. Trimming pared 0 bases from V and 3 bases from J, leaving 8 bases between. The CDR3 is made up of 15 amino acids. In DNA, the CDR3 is TGTGCCAGCAGTTACTCGCAGGGGTACACCGGGGAGCTGTTTTTT. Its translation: CASSYSQGYTGELFF.

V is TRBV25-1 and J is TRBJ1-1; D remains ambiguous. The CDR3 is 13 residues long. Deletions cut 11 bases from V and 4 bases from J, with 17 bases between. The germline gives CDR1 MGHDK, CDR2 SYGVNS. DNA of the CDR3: TGTGCCTGGAGTGTTCAGTCCTCCACTGAAGCTTTCTTT. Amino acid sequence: CAWSVQSSTEAFF.

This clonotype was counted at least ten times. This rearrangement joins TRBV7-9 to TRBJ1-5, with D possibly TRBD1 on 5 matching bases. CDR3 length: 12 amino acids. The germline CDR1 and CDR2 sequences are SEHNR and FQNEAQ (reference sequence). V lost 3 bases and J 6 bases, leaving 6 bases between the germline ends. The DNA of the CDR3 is TGTGCCAGCAGCTTGGGGGTTCAGCCCCAGCATTTT. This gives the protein CASSLGVQPQHF.

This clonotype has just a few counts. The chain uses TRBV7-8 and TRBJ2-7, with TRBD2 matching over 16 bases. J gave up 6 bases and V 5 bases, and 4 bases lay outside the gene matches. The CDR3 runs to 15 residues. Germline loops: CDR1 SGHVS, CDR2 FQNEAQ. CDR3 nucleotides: TGTGCCAGCAGCGGCGGGACTAGCGGGAGGGCCGAGCAGTACTTC. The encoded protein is CASSGGTSGRAEQYF.